This passage covers 19 T cell receptor beta chains from one sample sequenced in a study of identifying expanded T cells in peripheral blood. Only in-frame clones appear in the TCRdb table, and some are missing; sequencing was by immunoSEQ multiplex PCR. The sample shows 84,000 or so clones, roughly 90% of them seen only once. Sequencing was done on a sample of blood. These receptors all stem from a person aged 18 to 70 in good health.

V is TRBV9 and J is TRBJ2-7; D is possibly TRBD2 (5 bases). Germline V lookup: CDR1 SGDLS, CDR2 YYNGEE. Between the trimmed V and J ends, which lost 4 bases and 1 base, there was a span of 12 bases. This CDR3 is 14 amino acids long. This chain's CDR3 is CASSPGKGSYEQYF. For the CDR3, the DNA is TGTGCCAGCAGCCCCGGGAAGGGTTCCTACGAGCAGTACTTC.

This sequence joins TRBV7-2 and TRBJ2-5; 7 nucleotides align to TRBD1. The last part of the DNA fits TRBJ2-7 better; the J call may be wrong. This CDR3 is 14 amino acids long. In germline, CDR1 is SGHTA, CDR2 FQGNSA. The CDR3: CASSYRDSHYEQYF. CDR3 sequence (DNA): TGTGCCAGCAGCTACCGGGACAGTCACTACGAGCAGTACTTC.

The V and J genes are TRBV25-1 and TRBJ1-1; unclear D gene. Germline loops: CDR1 MGHDK, CDR2 SYGVNS. This CDR3 has 14 amino acids. V was shortened by 1 base and J by 1 base, with 7 bases between the two germline ends. This CDR3 is CASSEWAENTEAFF. The CDR3 DNA reads TGTGCCAGCAGTGAATGGGCGGAGAACACTGAAGCTTTCTTT.

The V call is TRBV2, the J call TRBJ1-5; 8 bases align to TRBD1. V was pared by 4 bases and J by 5 bases, with 1 base of the junction left unmatched. Germline CDR1 and CDR2: SNHLY and FYNNEI. This CDR3 is 13 amino acids long. CDR3 coding DNA: TGTGCCAGCAGTGGGGACAGGCATCAGCCCCAGCATTTT. Amino acids: CASSGDRHQPQHF.

This chain links TRBV30 with TRBJ1-2, with D hard to call. CDR1 GTSNPN and CDR2 SVGIG come from the germline V gene (reference sequence). Trimming cost V 0 bases and J 7 bases, with 12 bases left between them. The CDR3 is 13 residues long. This CDR3 reads CAWSVVRAGGYTF. CDR3 sequence (DNA): TGTGCCTGGAGTGTAGTTAGGGCCGGTGGCTACACCTTC.

This rearrangement joins TRBV6-5 to TRBJ1-2, with 7 bases fitting TRBD1. The V segment lost 2 bases and the J segment 4 bases; nucleotides outside the gene matches: 4. The CDR3 contains 14 residues. Germline V gene sequence: CDR1 MNHEY, CDR2 SVGAGI. As DNA, the CDR3 is TGTGCCAGCAGTTACGGGGGACAGACCTATGGCTACACCTTC. It yields the protein CASSYGGQTYGYTF.

This clone has more than one count but fewer than ten. CDR3 loop: CASSPGPGQGGTEAFF. As DNA, the CDR3 is TGCGCCAGCAGTCCAGGCCCGGGACAGGGCGGCACTGAAGCTTTCTTT. V is TRBV23-1 and J is TRBJ1-1, with 9 bases lining up with TRBD1. TRBV23-1 is an ORF, with its function uncertain. This CDR3 spans 16 amino acids. V was clipped by 4 bases and J by 4 bases; unmatched bases: 10.

This clone was seen once. The V and J genes are TRBV5-4 and TRBJ1-1, with unresolved D. Germline V gives CDR1 SGHNT, CDR2 YYREEE (reference sequence). The CDR3 sequence is 13 residues long. The V and J ends lost 10 bases and 1 base respectively, with 14 bases between them. The chain's CDR3 is CAVRNYQNTEAFF. The CDR3 region has the DNA TGTGCCGTTAGGAATTATCAGAACACTGAAGCTTTCTTT.

This chain uses TRBV6-1 with TRBJ1-2; 7 bases line up with TRBD1. The germline V gene encodes CDR1 MNHNS and CDR2 SASEGT. V gave up 1 base and J gave up 6 bases; unmatched junction bases: 5. There are 14 residues in the CDR3. CDR3 amino acids: CASSEDRGANGYTF. In DNA, the CDR3 is TGTGCCAGCAGTGAAGACAGGGGCGCAAATGGCTACACCTTC.

The rearrangement joins TRBV27 to TRBJ1-6; no clear D gene. The germline V gene encodes CDR1 MNHEY and CDR2 SMNVEV (reference sequence). The CDR3 length is 14 residues. Trimming removed 3 bases at V and 9 bases at J, with 12 bases between. CDR3: CASSLNWGSSPLHF. In DNA form, the CDR3 reads TGTGCCAGCAGTTTGAATTGGGGTTCTTCACCCCTCCACTTT.

CDR3 sequence reads: CASSHRQGFLIGELFF. CDR3 in DNA: TGTGCCAGCAGCCATCGACAGGGTTTCCTAATCGGGGAGCTGTTTTTT. The V gene is TRBV11-3, the J gene TRBJ2-2, with TRBD1 matching over 7 bases. Germline CDR1 reads SGHNT; CDR2 reads YENEEA. V shed 5 bases, J shed 7 bases, and the junction held 13 bases outside the gene matches. The CDR3 is 16 amino acids.

This clone has only one observation. This sequence joins TRBV11-2 and TRBJ2-7; D may be TRBD1 (5 bases). The CDR3 spans 13 residues. V lost 5 bases and J lost 2, with 10 bases in between. Germline loops: CDR1 SGHAT, CDR2 FQNNGV. In DNA, the CDR3 is TGTGCCAGCAGCCTCGGACATACCTACGAGCAGTACTTC. The encoded protein is CASSLGHTYEQYF.

The V call is TRBV6-1, the J call TRBJ2-1, with a weak D call TRBD1 (5 bases). Trimming stripped 6 bases from V and 6 bases from J, with 12 bases between. The CDR3 runs 13 residues. The germline V gene has CDR1 MNHNS and CDR2 SASEGT. DNA for the CDR3: TGTGCCAGCAGCTGGGGCTCGGGCAATGAGCAGTTCTTC. Encoded protein: CASSWGSGNEQFF.

The chain combines TRBV28 with TRBJ2-3; 7 bases align to TRBD2. The CDR3 is 15 residues long. Germline values: CDR1 MDHEN, CDR2 SYDVKM. V was pared by 6 bases and J by 1 base, with 7 bases of the junction left unmatched. The DNA of the CDR3 is TGTGCCAGCAGCTTGGTGGCGGGAGGCACAGATACGCAGTATTTT. Translation: CASSLVAGGTDTQYF.

This chain links TRBV4-3 with TRBJ2-7, with no clear D. V was trimmed by 5 bases and J by 4 bases, leaving 12 bases between them. CDR3 length: 13 amino acids. Germline lookup yields CDR1 LGHNA and CDR2 YSLEER. The CDR3 DNA reads TGCGCCAGCAGCTCTATACCCGGGTACGAGCAGTACTTC. This translates into CASSSIPGYEQYF.

This clone was counted a single time. This chain joins TRBV6-4 and TRBJ2-3; perhaps TRBD1 as D (6 bases). Germline V gene sequence: CDR1 MRHNA, CDR2 SNTAGT. This CDR3 is built from 16 residues. Trimming left V 6 bases short and J 1 base short, with 17 bases between. CDR3 in DNA: TGTGCCAGCAGCCTTGATATGGGGGCCGGCACAGATACGCAGTATTTT. Amino acid sequence: CASSLDMGAGTDTQYF.

The V call is TRBV19, the J call TRBJ1-2; D is undetermined. Trimming cost V 3 bases and J 3 bases, with 8 bases left between them. The V gene's germline CDR1 is LNHDA and CDR2 SQIVND (reference sequence). The CDR3 has 13 residues. CDR3 coding DNA: TGTGCCAGTAGTATGACGGGTCACTATGGCTACACCTTC. Translation: CASSMTGHYGYTF.

The gene calls are TRBV27 and TRBJ2-5; TRBD1 agrees at 11 bases. The germline V gene has CDR1 MNHEY and CDR2 SMNVEV (reference sequence). The CDR3 covers 15 residues. V shed 7 bases and J 2 bases; nucleotides not matched to a gene: 6. CDR3 protein: CASKADRGPQETQYF. The CDR3 DNA is TGTGCCAGCAAGGCGGACAGGGGGCCGCAAGAGACCCAGTACTTC.

The chain's CDR3 is CASSRGTANYGYTF. As DNA, the CDR3 is TGCGCCAGCAGCCGTGGGACAGCGAACTATGGCTACACCTTC. This chain links TRBV4-3 with TRBJ1-2; 7 bases agree with TRBD1. CDR3 length: 14 residues. The V and J ends lost 4 bases and 2 bases, in that order; junction bases with no gene match: 4. CDR1 is LGHNA and CDR2 is YSLEER in the germline V gene.